The present T cell receptor beta chain was sequenced within a study of shared clonotypes between healthy human individuals. As to this clone: Its antigen is unidentified.

The genomic DNA of each subset was split evenly across several immunoSEQ plates. Sequenced by immunoSEQ multiplex PCR; TCRdb stores in-frame clones only, minus some. The table includes some 1,600,000 clones, 95% to 99% detected once. Broader study findings: With several donors compared, approximately 5.5% of naive CD4 clonotypes were shared.

Between the trimmed V and J ends, which lost 4 bases and 5 bases, there was a span of 19 bases. CDR1 KGHSH and CDR2 LQKENI come from the germline V gene. This CDR3 is built from 16 residues. This TCR was sampled from a man in his thirties or forties in good health. The gene calls are TRBV18 and TRBJ2-3; no definite D call. The sequencing input was naive CD4+ T cells sorted from blood. The subset here: CD45RA+ positively selected. CDR3 sequence: CASSLTRPREEDTQYF. The DNA of the CDR3 is TGTGCCAGCTCACTAACCCGGCCTCGCGAGGAAGATACGCAGTATTTT.